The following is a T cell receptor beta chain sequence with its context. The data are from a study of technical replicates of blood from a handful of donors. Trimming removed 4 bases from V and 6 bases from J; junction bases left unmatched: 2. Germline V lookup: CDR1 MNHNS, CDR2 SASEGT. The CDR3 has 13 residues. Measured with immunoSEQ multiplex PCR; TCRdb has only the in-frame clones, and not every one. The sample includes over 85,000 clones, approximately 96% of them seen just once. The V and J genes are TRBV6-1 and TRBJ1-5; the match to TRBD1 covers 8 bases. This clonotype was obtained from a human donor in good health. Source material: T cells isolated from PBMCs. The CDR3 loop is CASSGTGTQPQHF. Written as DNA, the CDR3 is TGTGCCAGCAGTGGGACAGGGACTCAGCCCCAGCATTTT.